The entry below gives a single T cell receptor (beta chain) sequence along with its context. The data stem from a study of ipilimumab plus nivolumab after autologous stem cell transplantation. Data came from immunoSEQ multiplex PCR; TCRdb stores just in-frame clones and leaves some out. The sample includes approximately 40,000 clones, 90% to 95% of them seen just once. The starting material was PBMCs, obtained in a trial of ipilimumab plus nivolumab as post-transplant consolidation. This TCR came from a male donor with multiple myeloma.

The DNA for the CDR3 is TGTGCCAGCAGCTTAGAGAATGAGCAGTTCTTC. It is translated as CASSLENEQFF. The V gene is TRBV11-2, the J gene TRBJ2-1, with no clear D. The CDR3 sequence is 11 residues long. Germline CDR1 is SGHAT and CDR2 is FQNNGV. Deletions cut 0 bases from V and 7 bases from J, with 1 base between.